This T cell receptor (beta chain) was documented in a study of glioma-infiltrating T cells. Deletions cut 6 bases from V and 13 bases from J, with 22 bases between. There are 14 residues in the CDR3. Per the germline V gene, CDR1 is MDHEN and CDR2 is SYDVKM. Amplification of TCR alpha and beta CDR3 regions from RNA used iRepertoire nested multiplex PCR. TCRdb recomputed calls from the multiplex PCR reads with MiXCR, one row per CDR3 protein. Counted here are under 200,000 distinct CDR3 sequences, over 40% occurring once; the ten biggest clones make up roughly 5.4%. Sample: glioma tissue, nonneoplastic brain tissue, or PBMCs (not recorded which). This TCR was recovered from a human donor with low-grade glioma or glioblastoma, undergoing nonglioma brain surgery, or in good health (not recorded which). This chain uses TRBV28 with TRBJ2-1, with D possibly called TRBD1 or TRBD2 (6 bases each). CDR3 sequence reads: CASSGRGREETQFF. The CDR3 DNA is TGTGCCAGCAGCGGCAGGGGCAGGGAGGAGACCCAGTTCTTC.